This T cell receptor (beta chain) was identified in a study of blood T cell repertoires in COVID-19. At the level of the study: Samples of COVID-19 (acute and convalescent) were obtained from the United States, Italy and Spain. Sources were T cells, B-cell-depleted T cells, or PBMCs; the material itself was cDNA or gDNA.

The V and J ends lost 3 bases and 4 bases respectively, with 10 bases between them. The CDR3 extends over 13 amino acids. The germline V gene encodes CDR1 SGHDT and CDR2 YYEEEE. As processed by the authors: Counts of nucleated cells, estimated from reference gene primer amplification, were obtained. Libraries were prepared by immunoSEQ multiplex PCR; TCRdb keeps only in-frame clonotypes and omits some of them. The D gene and trimming were derived from the DNA, and the V and J assignments and clone size from that table. The table lists about 340,000 clones, 80% to 90% of them singletons. The Seattle patients, enrolled during active infection, were followed longitudinally.

The rearrangement joins TRBV5-6 to TRBJ2-5; the D gene is possibly TRBD1 (5 bases). Sample: peripheral blood. The TCR sequence derives from a woman aged 50 to 60 with COVID-19, enrolled during active disease. CDR3 in amino acids: CASSYDSLETQYF. The CDR3 DNA reads as TGTGCCAGCAGCTACGACAGCTTAGAGACCCAGTACTTC.